The 28 T cell receptor beta chains given below trace back to one sample, sequenced in a study of technical replicates of blood from several donors. Sequencing was performed with immunoSEQ multiplex PCR; in TCRdb, only in-frame clones are kept and a portion is missing. The sample carries about 50,000 clones, approximately 90% recorded once. Sequences were obtained from PBMCs. These receptors all stem from a human donor in good health. Some clones in this sample may be carry-over from other donors' samples.

The chain employs TRBV5-1 and TRBJ2-1; 8 nucleotides line up with TRBD2. The CDR3 covers 15 residues. CDR1 and CDR2 (germline): SGHRS, YFSETQ. The V segment lost 4 bases and the J segment 5 bases; nucleotides outside the gene matches: 8. The CDR3 loop reads CASSPGGHGNNEQFF. The CDR3 DNA reads TGCGCCAGCAGCCCGGGGGGGCACGGGAACAATGAGCAGTTCTTC.

V gene TRBV10-3 combines with J gene TRBJ2-7, with D perhaps TRBD1 (5 bases). The ends were cut back, 7 bases at V and 3 bases at J, with 7 bases in the middle. The CDR3 contains 11 residues. Germline CDR1 is ENHRY and CDR2 is SYGVKD. The CDR3 sequence is CAINDSYEQYF. The CDR3 bases are TGTGCCATCAACGACAGCTACGAGCAGTACTTC.

The chain is built from TRBV30 and TRBJ2-1; D call uncertain. Per germline, CDR1 GTSNPN and CDR2 SVGIG (reference sequence). The CDR3 is 13 amino acids. V gave up 0 bases and J gave up 6 bases, with 9 bases separating them. CDR3 coding DNA: TGTGCCTGGAGTGTAACGGTTGTCAATGAGCAGTTCTTC. This gives the protein CAWSVTVVNEQFF. The complete variable domain, with remaining parts taken from reference TRBV30 and TRBJ2-1, reads SQTIHQWPATLVQPVGSPLSLECTVEGTSNPNLYWYRQAAGRGLQLLFYSVGIGQISSEVPQNLSASRPQDRQFILSSKKLLLSDSGFYLCAWSVTVVNEQFFGPGTRLTVL.

V is TRBV5-4 and J is TRBJ2-3, with 8 bases matching TRBD1. There are 14 residues in the CDR3. The V gene end was trimmed by 4 bases and the J gene end by 4 bases; junction bases not matched to a gene: 5. Per the germline V gene, CDR1 is SGHNT and CDR2 is YYREEE (reference sequence). This CDR3 reads CASSRDRGSDTQYF. CDR3 sequence (DNA): TGTGCCAGCAGCCGCGACAGGGGATCAGATACGCAGTATTTT.

The chain joins TRBV5-1 to TRBJ2-3; 9 bases are shared with TRBD2. The CDR3 runs to 17 residues. V dropped 0 bases and J dropped 4; count of bases not matched to a gene: 9. CDR1 is SGHRS, CDR2 YFSETQ, per germline. The CDR3 region is CASSLAGAGGTPDTQYF. The CDR3 DNA is TGCGCCAGCAGCTTGGCCGGTGCGGGGGGGACGCCAGATACGCAGTATTTT.

This sequence joins TRBV5-1 and TRBJ1-2, with D possibly TRBD1 on 5 matching bases. The CDR3 spans 13 residues. V was cut by 2 bases and J by 2 bases, with 7 bases left in between. Germline CDR1 is SGHRS and CDR2 is YFSETQ. This CDR3 reads CASSLAGNYGYTF. The CDR3, as DNA: TGCGCCAGCAGCTTAGCAGGGAACTATGGCTACACCTTC.

The chain employs TRBV7-9 and TRBJ2-7, with unresolved D. Germline V gene data show CDR1 as SEHNR and CDR2 as FQNEAQ (reference sequence). The CDR3 totals 13 residues. V lost 6 bases to trimming and J lost 6 bases, with 15 bases between them. The CDR3 is CASSRSLSFEQYF. The CDR3 DNA sequence: TGTGCCAGCAGTCGCTCCTTGAGTTTCGAGCAGTACTTC.

This clone has only one observation. The chain recombines TRBV4-2 with TRBJ1-5; D call uncertain. Per the germline V gene, CDR1 is LGHNA and CDR2 is YNFKEQ. V was pared by 0 bases and J by 1 base, with 13 bases between. The CDR3 covers 17 residues. The CDR3 DNA sequence: TGTGCCAGCAGCCAAGATCTCGGGATACGGAGCAATCAGCCCCAGCATTTT. Its translation: CASSQDLGIRSNQPQHF.

J is TRBJ2-7 and V is TRBV7-9; 10 bases align to TRBD1. The ends lost 4 bases at V and 5 bases at J; junction bases unmatched: 2. The germline CDR1 and CDR2 sequences are SEHNR and FQNEAQ (reference sequence). The CDR3 covers 13 residues. The CDR3 is CASSSGQGNEQYF. DNA for the CDR3: TGTGCCAGCAGCTCGGGACAGGGGAACGAGCAGTACTTC.

CDR3 in amino acids: CATGSSYNEQFF. CDR3 DNA: TGTGCCACAGGGAGCTCCTACAATGAGCAGTTCTTC. The chain carries TRBV15 and TRBJ2-1; D possibly corresponds to TRBD2 (5 bases). The CDR3 is 12 residues long. V was trimmed by 9 bases and J by 0 bases, leaving 6 bases between them. The germline CDR1 and CDR2 sequences are LNHNV and YYDKDF (reference sequence).

The V call is TRBV13, the J call TRBJ2-6; TRBD2 matches at 7 bases. The length of the CDR3 is 15 residues. CDR1 is PRHDT and CDR2 is FYEKMQ in the germline V gene (reference sequence). Trimming removed 5 bases from V and 2 bases from J; junction bases left unmatched: 3. The DNA for the CDR3 is TGTGCCAGCAGCGGGAGGGTAGCTGGGGCCAACGTCCTGACTTTC. Translated: CASSGRVAGANVLTF.

The V call is TRBV4-3, the J call TRBJ2-2; TRBD1 agrees at 8 bases. Per germline, CDR1 LGHNA and CDR2 YSLEER. The trim removed 3 bases at V and 0 bases at J, leaving 3 bases unmatched. The CDR3 sequence is 16 residues long. The CDR3 loop reads CASSQRTGTNTGELFF. The CDR3 coding sequence is TGCGCCAGCAGCCAGAGGACAGGGACGAACACCGGGGAGCTGTTTTTT.

The chain's CDR3 is CASSSQDRGLGNTIYF. Written as DNA, the CDR3 is TGTGCCAGCAGCTCGCAGGACAGGGGGCTTGGAAACACCATATATTTT. The V gene is TRBV7-9, the J gene TRBJ1-3; 11 nucleotides match TRBD1. V lost 4 bases, J lost 3 bases, and 5 bases stayed unmatched. The CDR3 covers 16 residues. Per germline, CDR1 SEHNR and CDR2 FQNEAQ (reference sequence).

The chain combines TRBV2 with TRBJ2-2, with 9 bases that match TRBD2. The CDR3 extends over 14 amino acids. J lost 4 bases, V lost 5 bases, and 2 bases had no gene match. Looked up from germline, CDR1 is SNHLY and CDR2 is FYNNEI. The CDR3 is CASSKREVTGELFF. In nucleotides, the CDR3 is TGTGCCAGCAGTAAGCGGGAGGTCACCGGGGAGCTGTTTTTT.

V usage is TRBV7-2 and J usage is TRBJ1-1, with 8 positions matching TRBD1. This CDR3 is built from 15 residues. Germline lookup yields CDR1 SGHTA and CDR2 FQGNSA. J was trimmed by 1 base and V by 3 bases; bases with no gene match: 4. CDR3 sequence reads: CASSLYGQGNTEAFF. Here the CDR3 DNA reads TGTGCCAGCAGCTTGTATGGACAGGGGAACACTGAAGCTTTCTTT.

The J gene is TRBJ2-7, the V gene TRBV11-2, with a tentative D call TRBD2 (5 bases). This CDR3 has 12 residues. Per germline, CDR1 SGHAT and CDR2 FQNNGV. Trimming cost V 1 base and J 5 bases, with 6 bases left between them. CDR3 in DNA: TGTGCCAGCAGCTTAGTCGGGGACGAGCAGTACTTC. Translating it yields CASSLVGDEQYF.

The chain has TRBV5-5 and TRBJ2-7; TRBD2 might be the D (5 bases). This CDR3 is 14 amino acids long. V was cut by 2 bases and J by 4 bases, with 13 bases left in between. Looked up from germline, CDR1 is SGHKS and CDR2 is YYEKEE (reference sequence). The chain's CDR3 is CASSFKGAGYEQYF. DNA of the CDR3: TGTGCCAGCAGCTTTAAGGGTGCGGGTTACGAGCAGTACTTC.

This sequence joins TRBV7-2 and TRBJ2-3, with 10 positions matching TRBD2. Germline V gives CDR1 SGHTA, CDR2 FQGNSA. J gave up 5 bases and V 4 bases, and 12 bases lay outside the gene matches. The CDR3 runs to 17 residues. The CDR3 reads CASSWTGGAGGRDTQYF. In DNA, the CDR3 is TGTGCCAGCAGCTGGACGGGGGGAGCGGGAGGGCGAGATACGCAGTATTTT.

The chain is built from TRBV5-1 and TRBJ2-3, with 8 positions matching TRBD2. This CDR3 contains 16 residues. The V and J ends lost 0 bases and 0 bases, in that order; junction bases with no gene match: 3. Looked up from germline, CDR1 is SGHRS and CDR2 is YFSETQ. This chain's CDR3 is CASSLERGTSTDTQYF. The CDR3, as DNA: TGCGCCAGCAGCTTGGAGCGGGGGACTAGCACAGATACGCAGTATTTT.

The V gene is TRBV2, the J gene TRBJ1-1; D perhaps matches TRBD1 (5 bases). Germline V lookup: CDR1 SNHLY, CDR2 FYNNEI. The CDR3 runs 14 residues. V was shortened by 7 bases and J by 1 base, with 13 bases between the two germline ends. In nucleotides, the CDR3 is TGTGCCAGCACTGCACAGGTGGGGAACACTGAAGCTTTCTTT. Translated, it gives CASTAQVGNTEAFF. The complete variable domain, with remaining parts taken from reference TRBV2 and TRBJ1-1, reads EPEVTQTPSHQVTQMGQEVILRCVPISNHLYFYWYRQILGQKVEFLVSFYNNEISEKSEIFDDQFSVERPDGSNFTLKIRSTKLEDSAMYFCASTAQVGNTEAFFGQGTRLTVV.

The V and J genes are TRBV7-9 and TRBJ2-2, with a possible D match to TRBD2 (5 bases). Germline V gene data show CDR1 as SEHNR and CDR2 as FQNEAQ (reference sequence). The CDR3 covers 15 residues. The germline V and J ends were trimmed by 0 bases and 1 base, with 6 bases remaining between them. The CDR3 nucleotides are TGTGCCAGCAGCTTAGCAGGGAGGAACACCGGGGAGCTGTTTTTT. This encodes CASSLAGRNTGELFF.

The chain couples TRBV7-9 to TRBJ2-2, with a tentative D call TRBD1 (6 bases). Germline values: CDR1 SEHNR, CDR2 FQNEAQ (reference sequence). V lost 4 bases, J lost 7 bases, and 16 bases lay in between. The CDR3 loop spans 15 amino acids. The CDR3 DNA follows: TGTGCCAGCAGCTCCGGGACACATGGACACGGGGAGCTGTTTTTT. Protein sequence: CASSSGTHGHGELFF.

The CDR3 DNA reads TGTGCCAGTAGTGGGGCGGACAAAGTACAGTTCTTC. It codes for CASSGADKVQFF. V gene TRBV19 combines with J gene TRBJ2-1, with a tentative D call TRBD1 (5 bases). The CDR3 covers 12 residues. Looked up from germline, CDR1 is LNHDA and CDR2 is SQIVND (reference sequence). The ends were cut back, 5 bases at V and 13 bases at J, with 15 bases in the middle.

The genes are TRBV18 and TRBJ1-5; 7 positions match TRBD1. CDR1 and CDR2 from the germline V gene are KGHSH and LQKENI. V trimming: 6 bases; J trimming: 9 bases; junction bases outside the gene matches: 11. The CDR3 contains 14 residues. The CDR3 bases are TGTGCCAGCTCCCCCGGACAGGACAAGGGGCCCCAGCATTTT. Translated, it gives CASSPGQDKGPQHF.

The chain links TRBV9 to TRBJ2-1; 8 bases align to TRBD2. Germline loops: CDR1 SGDLS, CDR2 YYNGEE. This CDR3 spans 17 amino acids. Trimming cost V 1 base and J 5 bases; bases outside gene matches: 11. The CDR3 DNA is TGTGCCAGCAGCGTATTTACGGGGGGGCGAGGGGACAATGAGCAGTTCTTC. Amino acids: CASSVFTGGRGDNEQFF.

The chain is built from TRBV5-1 and TRBJ2-1, with 7 positions matching TRBD1. V lost 7 bases to trimming and J lost 0 bases; unmatched junction nucleotides: 7. The CDR3 is 15 residues long. CDR1 and CDR2 from the germline V gene are SGHRS and YFSETQ. As DNA, the CDR3 is TGCGCCAGCGCTAAGACAGGGAGCTCCTACAATGAGCAGTTCTTC. Protein product: CASAKTGSSYNEQFF.

The V call is TRBV6-1, the J call TRBJ2-7; 8 bases are a match to TRBD2. Germline assignment: CDR1 MNHNS and CDR2 SASEGT. V lost 0 bases, J lost 5 bases, and 6 bases stayed unmatched. The CDR3 has 15 residues. CDR3 region: CASSEAGLVPHEQYF. In nucleotides, the CDR3 is TGTGCCAGCAGTGAAGCGGGACTAGTCCCCCACGAGCAGTACTTC.

The chain combines TRBV2 with TRBJ2-7; 7 nucleotides align to TRBD1. Trimming removed 8 bases from V and 2 bases from J; junction bases left unmatched: 6. This CDR3 has 13 residues. Germline loops: CDR1 SNHLY, CDR2 FYNNEI. CDR3 DNA: TGTGCCAGCGGGACAGCCATGGCCTACGAGCAGTACTTC. Translation: CASGTAMAYEQYF. Full variable domain (missing parts from reference TRBV2 and TRBJ2-7): EPEVTQTPSHQVTQMGQEVILRCVPISNHLYFYWYRQILGQKVEFLVSFYNNEISEKSEIFDDQFSVERPDGSNFTLKIRSTKLEDSAMYFCASGTAMAYEQYFGPGTRLTVT.